These 13 T cell receptor beta chains originate from one sample sequenced in a study of cytomegalovirus exposure and HLA in healthy donors. The primer mix had 60 Vbeta and 13 Jbeta primers. Sequencing used immunoSEQ multiplex PCR; TCRdb keeps in-frame clones, though not all of them. The table has roughly 99,000 clones, 82% seen once; the top ten hold less than 3.5%. The sample was PBMCs. Source of these receptors: a man aged 25-40 years in good health and CMV-seropositive.

Concerning this clone itself: The junction departs from germline at one end; a sequencing error may be responsible. The chain couples TRBV7-9 to TRBJ1-1; D is uncertain. This CDR3 is built from 12 residues. Germline V gene sequence: CDR1 SEHNR, CDR2 FQNEAQ (reference sequence). The CDR3 protein is CSSSFGGIIAFF. CDR3 bases: TGTTCCAGCAGCTTTGGTGGCATAATAGCTTTCTTT. Combining the CDR3 with reference TRBV7-9 and TRBJ1-1 gives the whole variable domain DTGVSQNPRHKITKRGQNVTFRCDPISEHNRLYWYRQTLGQGPEFLTYFQNEAQLEKSRLLSDRFSAERPKGSFSTLEIQRTEQGDSAMYLCSSSFGGIIAFFGQGTRLTVV.

This chain connects TRBV2 to TRBJ2-6, with no clear D. V was cut by 3 bases and J by 2 bases, with 8 bases left in between. The CDR3 contains 15 residues. CDR1 is SNHLY, CDR2 FYNNEI, per germline. Here the CDR3 reads CASSDLAAGANVLTF. In DNA, the CDR3 is TGTGCCAGCAGTGATTTGGCCGCTGGGGCCAACGTCCTGACTTTC.

The rearrangement links TRBV19 to TRBJ1-2, with D perhaps matching TRBD1 (6 bases). Germline lookup yields CDR1 LNHDA and CDR2 SQIVND (reference sequence). The CDR3 consists of 14 residues. Trimming took off 5 bases at V and 2 bases at J, with 12 bases between the two ends. The CDR3 DNA reads TGTGCCAGTAGTCAGAAACAGGGAAACTATGGCTACACCTTC. Translated: CASSQKQGNYGYTF.

This chain links TRBV6-1 with TRBJ1-2; 9 nucleotides match TRBD1. Germline-derived CDR1 and CDR2 are MNHNS and SASEGT. V trimming: 2 bases; J trimming: 0 bases; junction bases outside the gene matches: 4. CDR3 length: 16 amino acids. The CDR3 region has the DNA TGTGCCAGCAGTGAACCGGGACAGGGATCTAACTATGGCTACACCTTC. Translating it yields CASSEPGQGSNYGYTF.

The chain has TRBV9 and TRBJ2-1; 8 bases are shared with TRBD2. V lost 0 bases and J lost 7; bases outside the gene matches: 9. The CDR3 has 16 amino acids. Germline CDR1 SGDLS, CDR2 YYNGEE. In nucleotides, the CDR3 is TGTGCCAGCAGCGTAGACCCCCGGGGGGGGTTGAATGAGCAGTTCTTC. Its protein product is CASSVDPRGGLNEQFF.

This chain connects TRBV6-5 to TRBJ1-6; unclear D gene. Germline V gene lookup returns CDR1 MNHEY and CDR2 SVGAGI. Trimming removed 5 bases at V and 5 bases at J, with 10 bases between. CDR3 length equals 14 residues. Written as DNA, the CDR3 is TGTGCCAGCAGTCCCGGGAGGCATAATTCACCCCTCCACTTT. Translating it yields CASSPGRHNSPLHF.

The gene calls are TRBV7-9 and TRBJ2-5; 7 bases are a match to TRBD1. J gave up 6 bases and V 10 bases, and 11 bases lay outside the gene matches. The CDR3 is 13 amino acids. Germline CDR1 is SEHNR and CDR2 is FQNEAQ (reference sequence). The DNA of the CDR3 is TGTGCCACCCTGGGACAGCCAATACAGACCCAGTACTTC. Residues: CATLGQPIQTQYF.

The rearrangement links TRBV25-1 to TRBJ2-7; 8 bases map to TRBD1. J was trimmed by 1 base and V by 6 bases; bases with no gene match: 5. CDR1 is MGHDK and CDR2 is SYGVNS in the germline V gene. There are 14 residues in the CDR3. CDR3 in DNA: TGTGCCAGCAGAGGACAGGGTTATTCCTACGAGCAGTACTTC. It encodes CASRGQGYSYEQYF.

The chain combines TRBV30 with TRBJ1-2; D call uncertain. CDR3 length equals 16 residues. V was trimmed by 0 bases and J by 6 bases, leaving 20 bases between them. Per germline, CDR1 GTSNPN and CDR2 SVGIG (reference sequence). Here the CDR3 DNA reads TGTGCCTGGAGTGTTCCGTACAGCAGGTATTCGGATGGCTACACCTTC. This sequence encodes CAWSVPYSRYSDGYTF.

The chain joins TRBV29-1 to TRBJ1-5; D remains ambiguous. The CDR3 extends over 13 amino acids. Germline values: CDR1 SQVTM, CDR2 ANQGSEA. Trimming shortened V by 4 bases and J by 4 bases, and 11 bases separated the two germline ends. This CDR3 is CSVAGSGNQPQHF. CDR3 nucleotide sequence: TGCAGCGTTGCGGGATCGGGGAATCAGCCCCAGCATTTT.

This clone has a handful of counts. The V gene is TRBV5-1, the J gene TRBJ1-1; no firm D call. Germline V gives CDR1 SGHRS, CDR2 YFSETQ. V lost 3 bases to trimming and J lost 7 bases, with 16 bases between them. This CDR3 spans 14 amino acids. CDR3 DNA: TGCGCCAGCAGCTACACCGAGGAGAATGATGAAGCTTTCTTT. Its protein is CASSYTEENDEAFF.

V is TRBV2 and J is TRBJ1-2, with unresolved D. V was trimmed by 2 bases and J by 8 bases, leaving 21 bases between them. The CDR3 contains 16 residues. Germline CDR1 is SNHLY and CDR2 is FYNNEI. Written as DNA, the CDR3 is TGTGCCAGCAGTGAATATGTAGGCGGGCGGGATAACGGCTACACCTTC. Encoded protein: CASSEYVGGRDNGYTF. Using reference TRBV2 and TRBJ1-2 for the parts outside the CDR3, the full variable domain is EPEVTQTPSHQVTQMGQEVILRCVPISNHLYFYWYRQILGQKVEFLVSFYNNEISEKSEIFDDQFSVERPDGSNFTLKIRSTKLEDSAMYFCASSEYVGGRDNGYTFGSGTRLTVV.

V is TRBV6-5 and J is TRBJ1-1, with no clear D. Trimming took off 1 base at V and 4 bases at J, with 7 bases between the two ends. CDR3 length equals 13 residues. CDR1 and CDR2 (germline): MNHEY, SVGAGI. The CDR3 region is CASSYYLSTEAFF. The DNA for the CDR3 is TGTGCCAGCAGTTACTATCTTTCCACTGAAGCTTTCTTT.